This entry is about one T cell receptor beta chain. Its antigen remains unknown. The data were obtained in a study of CD4 T cells in relation to SARS-CoV-2 and coronaviruses. Findings and limits, study-wide: SARS-CoV-2-driven expansion was significantly weaker in crossreactive than monoreactive clones.

Clones were sequenced by immunoSEQ multiplex PCR, and TCRdb holds only the in-frame ones, with some missing. Here the sample spans about 22,000 clones, roughly 66% being singletons. Germline V gene data show CDR1 as SGHRS and CDR2 as YFSETQ. Trimming took 4 bases from V and 2 from J, leaving 11 bases between them. The CDR3 loop spans 14 amino acids. Unexposed donor CD4+ T cells date from about 2011-2018, before the COVID-19 pandemic. The cells were cultured for around ten days before CD4+ T cells were isolated. As cell numbers allowed, unexposed-donor CD4+ T cells faced SARS-CoV-2 S/N and four cold-coronavirus spikes.

The sequencing sample was made of CD4+ T cells from PBMCs, cultured in vitro. The chain recombines TRBV5-1 with TRBJ2-3; D might be TRBD2 (6 bases). The source of this sequence is a human donor in good health. Written as DNA, the CDR3 is TGCGCCAGCAGCCAGGGACTGGTCACAGATACGCAGTATTTT. This codes for CASSQGLVTDTQYF.